This T cell receptor (beta chain) originates from a study of T cell changes during pregnancy in multiple sclerosis (dated by TCRdb to between 2018 and 2021). About the study as a whole: Changes in the T cell repertoire over the course of pregnancy were examined in this study in women with multiple sclerosis.

The method was the immunoSEQ multiplex PCR assay. Sourced from immuneACCESS, this table was stored by TCRdb with only in-frame sequences that have V and J called. A share of the clones is absent; for the studies checked, an unresolved V gene accounts for under half, and the remainder has no known explanation. The sample table contains 45,000 to 55,000 clones; only one count was recorded for over 90% of them. The ten largest clonotypes hold approximately 0.61% of the sample. With respect to this clone: This clone's antigen is unknown. Base qualities were left out, and no much larger clone turns up one base away.

The germline V gene (reference sequence) gives CDR1 as MNHEY and CDR2 as SMNVEV. The CDR3 covers 15 residues, taking in both the cysteine and the phenylalanine. CDR3 DNA only is kept here, 45 bases in frame from base 1. V is shortened by 6 bases, J by 3 bases, and the region joining them spans 18 bases. This receptor was taken from a female donor in good health, enrolled as a control in a pregnancy study. Sample: CD4+ T cells from peripheral blood mononuclear cells, taken after pregnancy. The chain uses TRBV27 and TRBJ2-7; matching of 6 bases hints at TRBD2 as the D gene. The encoded CDR3 is CASRRDGGGGYEQYF. The nucleotide sequence reads as follows: TGTGCCAGCAGGCGTGATGGGGGAGGCGGCTACGAGCAGTACTTC.